The entry that follows covers one T cell receptor (beta chain) sequence. This clone showed up just once. No cognate antigen has been identified for it. No much larger clone is present one base from it, and per-base qualities are unavailable. These data originate in a study of blood T cell repertoires in COVID-19 (dated by TCRdb to the early 2020s). Study-wide context: Samples covering the acute and convalescent phases of COVID-19 were provided by collaborators in the United States, Italy and Spain. The prospective study material was composed of cDNA or gDNA derived from T cells, B-cell-depleted T cells, or PBMCs. Deeply sampled blood TCRbeta repertoires from subjects exposed to, actively infected with, or recovered from COVID-19 were included in the dataset. The repertoires were released in a freely available public database meant as a resource for research on the immune response to SARS-CoV-2. Samples came from the ongoing ImmuneRACE study (first 160 participants) plus 1,254 subjects from 6 global collaborators. Nearly every sample came with metadata listing a de-identified subject ID, COVID-19 status, age in years and sex. HLA class I and class II types, where available, came from metadata supplied by the sample provider rather than from assay-based typing.

The immunoSEQ Assay, a bias-controlled multiplex PCR, was used to amplify TCRbeta CDR3 regions from genomic DNA. Under the source paper's analysis protocol: Nucleated cell counts per sample were estimated from amplification of reference gene primers within the assay. To quantify the absolute abundance of each unique TCRbeta CDR3 rearrangement, sequence reads were collapsed and filtered. Productive Simpson clonality was computed per sample as the square root of Simpson's diversity index over productive rearrangements. The immuneACCESS repertoire file appears here via TCRdb, limited to in-frame rearrangements. These files lack a portion of the clones; in checked studies, under half of the deficit traces to unresolved V genes, and the cause of the others is not known. V and J calls and clone size are copied from that table; D and trimming were computed from the DNA. The sample contains some 320,000 clones, around nine tenths of them found a single time. 4.5% to 5.5% of the sample lies in the top ten.

In the prospective study, participants were about 18 to 90 years old, resided in about two dozen geographic areas of the United States, and were enrolled through a virtual design. In the prospective study, cohorts were assigned on the basis of participant-reported clinical history obtained from a screening survey and a study questionnaire. Recovered participants in ImmuneRACE Cohort 3 were defined as having two consecutive negative NP/OP PCR tests, clearance from a healthcare professional, or resolution of symptoms. Mobile phlebotomists in the prospective study collected whole blood, serum and a nasopharyngeal or oropharyngeal swab from every participant. Participants in the prospective study had the option to provide additional blood draws and questionnaires over a roughly two-month period. Prospective study blood samples were shipped either frozen or at room temperature before DNA extraction.

The full study reports these points: How much clinical and demographic metadata was included differed by source and by participant, and the metadata was provided uncurated.

What was sequenced was PBMCs or T cells enriched from blood (not recorded which). The clonotype comes from a man aged 60 to 75 who had recovered from COVID-19.

The DNA sequence is given as TGTGCCAGTAGCGAACCTAGCGGGAGCACAGATACGCAGTATTTT. This gives the protein CASSEPSGSTDTQYF. Rearrangement joined TRBV19 to TRBJ2-3, and 8 junction bases match TRBD2. The V end gives up 6 bases and the J end 0 bases, leaving 5 bases in the junction not matched to a gene. Reading the germline V gene (reference sequence) gives CDR1 LNHDA and CDR2 SQIVND. The CDR3, from cysteine to phenylalanine, totals 15 residues. Just the 45-base CDR3 DNA is kept, in frame starting at base 1.